Following are 20 T cell receptor beta chains from one sample sequenced in a study of shared clonotypes between healthy human individuals. Produced via immunoSEQ multiplex PCR; TCRdb's table is partial and in-frame only. The table shows millions of clones, with over 85% occurring only once. The sequencing sample was made of naive CD4+ T cells sorted from blood. The sample's subset: CD45RA+ positively selected. Every receptor here comes from a man between 18 and 35 years old in good health.

V and J are TRBV4-3 and TRBJ2-2; 7 bases fit TRBD1. Germline assignment: CDR1 LGHNA and CDR2 YSLEER. The CDR3 length is 15 residues. The ends lost 0 bases at V and 4 bases at J; junction bases unmatched: 2. The CDR3 spells CASSQETGPTGELFF. The DNA of the CDR3 is TGCGCCAGCAGCCAAGAGACAGGGCCCACCGGGGAGCTGTTTTTT.

CDR3 sequence: CASSIDRETAASNQPQHF. CDR3 nucleotides: TGTGCCAGTAGTATAGATAGAGAGACAGCGGCGAGCAATCAGCCCCAGCATTTT. The chain combines TRBV19 with TRBJ1-5; tentative D call: TRBD1 (5 bases). Looked up from germline, CDR1 is LNHDA and CDR2 is SQIVND (reference sequence). Trimming pared 0 bases from V and 1 base from J, leaving 16 bases between. There are 18 residues in the CDR3.

This clone was recorded only once. V usage is TRBV28 and J usage is TRBJ2-2; D unclear. Trimming took off 5 bases at V and 2 bases at J, with 12 bases between the two ends. CDR3 length: 15 amino acids. Germline CDR1 reads MDHEN; CDR2 reads SYDVKM. This CDR3 is CASSDRMPNTGELFF. CDR3 bases: TGTGCCAGCAGTGACCGGATGCCAAACACCGGGGAGCTGTTTTTT.

The gene calls are TRBV7-3 and TRBJ2-5, with D perhaps TRBD2 (5 bases). The CDR3 runs 13 residues. The germline V gene has CDR1 SGHTA and CDR2 FQGTGA. V was cut by 8 bases and J by 10 bases, with 20 bases left in between. CDR3 sequence: CASSRGPLGDQYF. In nucleotides, the CDR3 is TGTGCCAGCTCCCGAGGGCCCCTCGGGGACCAGTACTTC.

This chain links TRBV18 with TRBJ2-7, with D tentatively TRBD1 (6 bases). The germline V gene encodes CDR1 KGHSH and CDR2 LQKENI. The CDR3 has 14 residues. The V end lost 5 bases, the J end lost 2 bases, and 13 bases lay between the germline ends. CDR3 bases: TGTGCCAGCTCAGAACCGGGACAAACCTACGAGCAGTACTTC. This translates into CASSEPGQTYEQYF.

CDR3 region: CASSPWVGGYEQYF. The CDR3 DNA reads TGTGCCAGCAGCCCTTGGGTGGGGGGCTACGAGCAGTACTTC. V gene TRBV6-9 combines with J gene TRBJ2-7; tentative D call: TRBD2 (6 bases). V gave up 6 bases and J gave up 3 bases, with 15 bases separating them. From germline, CDR1 is MNHGY and CDR2 SVAAGI. This CDR3 is built from 14 residues.

The chain combines TRBV5-1 with TRBJ2-5; the match to TRBD1 covers 7 bases. CDR1 SGHRS and CDR2 YFSETQ come from the germline V gene. The trim removed 0 bases at V and 5 bases at J, leaving 16 bases unmatched. The CDR3 is 18 amino acids. The CDR3 loop is CASSLGGSTGSKWETQYF. The DNA for the CDR3 is TGCGCCAGCAGCTTGGGAGGATCGACAGGGAGTAAGTGGGAGACCCAGTACTTC. The entire variable domain, with the rest obtained from reference TRBV5-1 and TRBJ2-5, is as follows: KAGVTQTPRYLIKTRGQQVTLSCSPISGHRSVSWYQQTPGQGLQFLFEYFSETQRNKGNFPGRFSGRQFSNSRSEMNVSTLELGDSALYLCASSLGGSTGSKWETQYFGPGTRLLVL.

The rearrangement uses TRBV6-6 and TRBJ1-1, with D hard to call. Per germline, CDR1 MNHNY and CDR2 SVGAGI (reference sequence). Trimming left V 2 bases short and J 2 bases short, with 9 bases between. CDR3 length equals 14 residues. CDR3 sequence: CASSYRERNTEAFF. The CDR3 DNA is TGTGCCAGCAGTTACAGGGAAAGAAACACTGAAGCTTTCTTT.

This clone came up once. V and J are TRBV18 and TRBJ2-3; D gene ambiguous. CDR3 size: 15 residues. Germline loops: CDR1 KGHSH, CDR2 LQKENI. V was shortened by 0 bases and J by 3 bases, with 10 bases between the two germline ends. The CDR3 spells CASSPPQGITDTQYF. The CDR3 nucleotides read TGTGCCAGCTCACCACCGCAAGGGATAACAGATACGCAGTATTTT.

The chain uses TRBV7-2 and TRBJ1-1, with TRBD1 as a possible D gene (5 bases). This CDR3 contains 12 residues. The V and J ends lost 5 bases and 7 bases respectively, with 11 bases between them. CDR1 is SGHTA and CDR2 is FQGNSA in the germline V gene. In DNA, the CDR3 is TGTGCCAGCAGCCGAGACAGAAGTGAAGCTTTCTTT. Translation: CASSRDRSEAFF.

This chain uses TRBV29-1 with TRBJ2-1; D tentatively fits TRBD1 or TRBD2 (5 bases each). This CDR3 spans 19 amino acids. The germline CDR1 and CDR2 sequences are SQVTM and ANQGSEA. V was shortened by 4 bases and J by 5 bases, with 30 bases between the two germline ends. The CDR3 spells CSVVGGRKVEGQGHNEQFF. The CDR3 DNA sequence: TGCAGCGTTGTTGGGGGTAGGAAGGTAGAGGGTCAAGGGCACAATGAGCAGTTCTTC.

The chain links TRBV9 to TRBJ2-5; D call uncertain. The ends were cut back, 3 bases at V and 1 base at J, with 13 bases in the middle. This CDR3 region has 15 residues. Germline loops: CDR1 SGDLS, CDR2 YYNGEE. In nucleotides, the CDR3 is TGTGCCAGCAGCGGAGAAACAGCAATCCAAGAGACCCAGTACTTC. Amino acids: CASSGETAIQETQYF.

The rearrangement links TRBV5-4 to TRBJ2-1, with 14 nucleotides matching TRBD2. V trimming: 0 bases; J trimming: 1 base; junction bases outside the gene matches: 3. The CDR3 loop spans 18 amino acids. Germline V CDR1 and CDR2: SGHNT, YYREEE (reference sequence). The CDR3 spells CASSLGLAGGRSYNEQFF. CDR3 DNA: TGTGCCAGCAGCTTGGGACTAGCGGGGGGGCGGTCCTACAATGAGCAGTTCTTC.

V and J are TRBV2 and TRBJ1-4, with D possibly matching TRBD1 (5 bases). Germline V gives CDR1 SNHLY, CDR2 FYNNEI. V lost 6 bases and J 3 bases, leaving 23 bases between the germline ends. The CDR3 runs to 18 residues. The CDR3 region is CASRFQGWGTMANEKLFF. The CDR3 DNA follows: TGTGCCAGCAGATTCCAGGGTTGGGGTACCATGGCTAATGAAAAACTGTTTTTT.

This clone was seen only once. The CDR3, as DNA: TGTGCCAGCAGCCCTAGGGGGACAGACCTCAATCAGCCCCAGCATTTT. This sequence encodes CASSPRGTDLNQPQHF. This chain joins TRBV7-9 and TRBJ1-5; 7 bases map to TRBD1. V dropped 5 bases and J dropped 3; count of bases not matched to a gene: 10. The CDR3 runs 16 residues. The V gene's germline CDR1 is SEHNR and CDR2 FQNEAQ (reference sequence).

The chain carries TRBV6-6 and TRBJ2-7; D uncertain. V was trimmed by 8 bases and J by 4 bases, leaving 9 bases between them. The CDR3 runs to 11 residues. The germline CDR1 and CDR2 sequences are MNHNY and SVGAGI (reference sequence). In DNA form, the CDR3 reads TGTGCCAGCGGCTCGGAATACGAGCAGTACTTC. Its translation is CASGSEYEQYF.

V usage is TRBV19 and J usage is TRBJ1-2; 7 bases align to TRBD1. Trimming took 5 bases from V and 4 from J; bases not matched to a gene: 10. CDR1 and CDR2 (germline): LNHDA, SQIVND (reference sequence). This CDR3 region has 15 residues. This CDR3 reads CASSPRDSLLYGYTF. CDR3 in DNA: TGTGCCAGTAGTCCCCGGGACAGCCTACTCTATGGCTACACCTTC.

CDR3 sequence: CASRGGAQGETQYF. CDR3 coding DNA: TGTGCCAGTAGAGGGGGGGCGCAGGGAGAGACCCAGTACTTC. The chain couples TRBV19 to TRBJ2-5, with D possibly matching TRBD2 (7 bases). Germline CDR1 reads LNHDA; CDR2 reads SQIVND (reference sequence). The CDR3 runs to 14 residues. With 6 bases removed from V and 4 bases from J, the gap between germline ends came to 15 bases.

The V call is TRBV5-1, the J call TRBJ2-7, with D possibly TRBD1 on 5 matching bases. Trimming took 3 bases from V and 6 from J, leaving 19 bases between them. Per the germline V gene, CDR1 is SGHRS and CDR2 is YFSETQ. CDR3 length: 15 amino acids. The CDR3 here is CASSSQTAPGFEQYF. CDR3 bases: TGCGCCAGCAGCTCCCAAACCGCCCCAGGGTTCGAGCAGTACTTC.

The chain has TRBV29-1 and TRBJ2-5, with 12 positions matching TRBD1. Trimming took 6 bases from V and 4 from J; bases not matched to a gene: 12. The CDR3 is 16 residues long. CDR1 is SQVTM, CDR2 ANQGSEA, per germline. CDR3 DNA sequence: TGCAGCGTAGAGACCGCCGGGACAGGGGGCAGAGAGACCCAGTACTTC. It translates to CSVETAGTGGRETQYF.